This TCR beta chain was sequenced for a study of T cells in localized non-small cell lung cancer. Broader study findings: Overall survival was longer when the density of T cells in the blood was higher. Adjacent lung had a median roughly 50 of the 100 largest tumor clones.

The assay was immunoSEQ multiplex PCR, and TCRdb's table has in-frame clones only and misses some. The table has about 5,500 clones, approximately 82% seen once; the top ten hold more than 50%. This clone was counted only a few times. Its antigen is unknown. This sequence was found in a female donor of 60 years or more with stage II lung adenocarcinoma. The sample was peripheral blood mononuclear cells, taken before any cancer treatment.

This CDR3 reads CSAWDMNTEAFF. The DNA of the CDR3 is TGCAGCGCTTGGGACATGAACACTGAAGCTTTCTTT. The V call is TRBV29-1, the J call TRBJ1-1; TRBD1 might be the D (6 bases). In germline, CDR1 is SQVTM, CDR2 ANQGSEA. The CDR3 runs 12 residues. Trimming removed 7 bases at V and 0 bases at J, with 9 bases between.